These 22 T cell receptor beta chains came from one sample sequenced in a study of T cells in pancreatic ductal adenocarcinoma. No neoadjuvant therapy was given to the selected pancreatic ductal adenocarcinoma patients before their surgery. Clones were read by immunoSEQ multiplex PCR, and TCRdb kept only the in-frame ones, dropping some. Among over 90,000 clones listed, 90% to 95% were seen once. The sequenced sample consisted of PBMCs. All receptors come from a human donor with pancreatic ductal adenocarcinoma.

This clone was detected only a few times. The CDR3 reads CSVEDLLGGYTF. In nucleotides, the CDR3 is TGCAGCGTTGAGGACTTACTCGGTGGCTACACCTTC. The rearrangement joins TRBV29-1 to TRBJ1-2; no reliable D call. The V gene's germline CDR1 is SQVTM and CDR2 ANQGSEA. Trimming cost V 3 bases and J 7 bases, with 12 bases left between them. The CDR3 consists of 12 residues.

This clone came up once. The chain uses TRBV23-1 and TRBJ2-7; 8 nucleotides align to TRBD1. Being an ORF, TRBV23-1 has a function that is uncertain. The CDR3 is 12 amino acids. The V segment lost 8 bases and the J segment 5 bases; nucleotides outside the gene matches: 5. The CDR3: CASLTGENEQYF. CDR3 bases: TGCGCCAGCTTGACAGGGGAGAACGAGCAGTACTTC.

This chain joins TRBV11-2 and TRBJ2-5, with TRBD1 matching 8 bases. CDR3 length equals 15 residues. Losses at the gene ends were 5 bases for V and 3 bases for J; bases not matched to a gene: 8. Germline CDR1 is SGHAT and CDR2 is FQNNGV. The CDR3 bases are TGTGCCAGCAGCACCAGGACAGGGATAGAAGAGACCCAGTACTTC. Its translation: CASSTRTGIEETQYF.

The V call is TRBV5-8, the J call TRBJ2-1, with TRBD2 matching over 8 bases. Unmatched junction bases numbered 10, after V lost 6 bases and J lost 5 bases. The CDR3 is 15 residues long. Germline CDR1 reads SGHTS; CDR2 reads YDEGEE. CDR3 region: CASKGAGGFHNEQFF. CDR3 DNA: TGTGCCAGCAAAGGGGCGGGAGGATTTCACAATGAGCAGTTCTTC.

This clone was seen a handful of times. The chain links TRBV14 to TRBJ1-2, with TRBD1 as a possible D gene (6 bases). The CDR3 covers 13 residues. Per the germline V gene, CDR1 is SGHDN and CDR2 is FVKESK. Trimming removed 4 bases at V and 2 bases at J, with 8 bases between. As DNA, the CDR3 is TGTGCCAGCAGCCTTGACAGGAACTATGGCTACACCTTC. Amino acid sequence: CASSLDRNYGYTF. Variable domain in full (rest from reference TRBV14 and TRBJ1-2): EAGVTQFPSHSVIEKGQTVTLRCDPISGHDNLYWYRRVMGKEIKFLLHFVKESKQDESGMPNNRFLAERTGGTYSTLKVQPAELEDSGVYFCASSLDRNYGYTFGSGTRLTVV.

The chain links TRBV5-1 to TRBJ2-3, with 13 positions matching TRBD2. The V and J ends lost 6 bases and 3 bases, in that order; junction bases with no gene match: 4. There are 15 residues in the CDR3. Per germline, CDR1 SGHRS and CDR2 YFSETQ. The CDR3 sequence is CASKWTSGGTDTQYF. The CDR3 bases are TGCGCCAGCAAGTGGACTAGCGGGGGTACAGATACGCAGTATTTT.

The genes are TRBV18 and TRBJ2-7; unclear D gene. The CDR3 runs 13 residues. Germline-derived CDR1 and CDR2 are KGHSH and LQKENI. The V end was cut by 2 bases, the J end by 4 bases, with 9 bases between. The CDR3 DNA reads TGTGCCAGCTCACCAGCCAGAGGATACGAGCAGTACTTC. Translated, it gives CASSPARGYEQYF.

The J gene is TRBJ2-7, the V gene TRBV4-2, with TRBD2 identical over 10 bases. Germline CDR1 LGHNA, CDR2 YNFKEQ. J lost 2 bases, V lost 4 bases, and 8 bases had no gene match. CDR3 size: 16 residues. The CDR3 sequence is CASSLQRTSGPYEQYF. CDR3 DNA sequence: TGTGCCAGCAGCCTTCAAAGGACTAGCGGACCCTACGAGCAGTACTTC.

The chain employs TRBV27 and TRBJ2-2; TRBD2 is a possible D gene (6 bases). The CDR3 extends over 13 amino acids. The V gene lost 4 bases and the J gene lost 5 bases, with 8 bases spanning the gap. Germline V gene lookup returns CDR1 MNHEY and CDR2 SMNVEV (reference sequence). CDR3 in amino acids: CASSWGVTGELFF. In DNA, the CDR3 is TGTGCCAGCAGTTGGGGGGTGACCGGGGAGCTGTTTTTT.

The V call is TRBV5-1, the J call TRBJ1-3; TRBD1 agrees at 9 bases. This CDR3 contains 15 residues. The ends lost 4 bases at V and 4 bases at J; junction bases unmatched: 6. Germline values: CDR1 SGHRS, CDR2 YFSETQ. The CDR3 protein is CASSRETGGGNTIYF. For the CDR3, the DNA is TGCGCCAGCAGCCGGGAGACAGGGGGAGGAAACACCATATATTTT.

This clone was observed a handful of times. The rearrangement uses TRBV4-2 and TRBJ2-7, with D perhaps matching TRBD2 (6 bases). Germline V gene sequence: CDR1 LGHNA, CDR2 YNFKEQ. The CDR3 is 16 residues long. The V end was cut by 3 bases, the J end by 1 base, with 16 bases between. The CDR3, as DNA: TGTGCCAGCAGCCAGCTATTAGGGAGGCGTTCCTACGAGCAGTACTTC. Its protein product is CASSQLLGRRSYEQYF.

The gene calls are TRBV27 and TRBJ1-5; perhaps TRBD1 as D (5 bases). The CDR3 consists of 13 residues. The V and J ends lost 5 bases and 4 bases respectively, with 9 bases between them. Germline assignment: CDR1 MNHEY and CDR2 SMNVEV (reference sequence). The CDR3: CASSKTGNQPQHF. CDR3 DNA sequence: TGTGCCAGCAGTAAAACAGGTAATCAGCCCCAGCATTTT.

The chain combines TRBV6-6 with TRBJ2-7; 7 nucleotides align to TRBD2. CDR1 is MNHNY and CDR2 is SVGAGI in the germline V gene (reference sequence). After removal of 8 bases from V and 6 bases from J, the junction contained 13 bases not matched to a gene. The CDR3 is made up of 14 amino acids. The CDR3: CASSWGGLIPEQYF. CDR3 coding DNA: TGTGCCAGCTCGTGGGGGGGACTAATACCCGAGCAGTACTTC.

V gene TRBV30 combines with J gene TRBJ2-4; D possibly corresponds to TRBD1 (7 bases). V was clipped by 3 bases and J by 0 bases, with 18 bases between them. This CDR3 has 17 residues. CDR1 GTSNPN and CDR2 SVGIG come from the germline V gene (reference sequence). The CDR3, as DNA: TGTGCCTGGAGCCATGGGCAGGGGGGCATAGCCAAAAACATTCAGTACTTC. Translating gives CAWSHGQGGIAKNIQYF.

This chain joins TRBV19 and TRBJ2-7; tentatively, D is TRBD1 (5 bases). Germline V CDR1 and CDR2: LNHDA, SQIVND (reference sequence). Trimming pared 6 bases from V and 2 bases from J, leaving 14 bases between. The CDR3 contains 14 residues. Written as DNA, the CDR3 is TGTGCCAGTAGAAAAGGGGAATCCACCTACGAGCAGTACTTC. Encoded protein: CASRKGESTYEQYF.

The chain combines TRBV5-1 with TRBJ1-1; D gene ambiguous. The ends were cut back, 2 bases at V and 1 base at J, with 6 bases in the middle. Germline V CDR1 and CDR2: SGHRS, YFSETQ. This CDR3 is built from 13 residues. The CDR3 protein is CASSFGENTEAFF. The CDR3, as DNA: TGCGCCAGCAGCTTCGGGGAGAACACTGAAGCTTTCTTT.

The rearrangement links TRBV11-2 to TRBJ2-7; the D gene is possibly TRBD1 (6 bases). Trimming removed 4 bases from V and 3 bases from J, with 7 bases in between. Looked up from germline, CDR1 is SGHAT and CDR2 is FQNNGV. The CDR3 length is 12 residues. CDR3 in amino acids: CASSSQGYEQYF. DNA for the CDR3: TGTGCCAGCAGCTCACAGGGCTACGAGCAGTACTTC.

The CDR3 sequence: CSVEGRQATEAFF. For the CDR3, the DNA is TGCAGCGTTGAAGGACGACAGGCCACTGAAGCTTTCTTT. This rearrangement joins TRBV29-1 to TRBJ1-1; possible D gene TRBD1, 6 bases. The CDR3 contains 13 residues. The V end lost 1 base, the J end lost 4 bases, and 10 bases lay between the germline ends. In germline, CDR1 is SQVTM, CDR2 ANQGSEA.

The chain has TRBV19 and TRBJ2-1; 9 nucleotides agree with TRBD1. V gave up 7 bases and J gave up 3 bases; unmatched junction bases: 4. CDR3 length: 14 residues. CDR1 and CDR2 (germline): LNHDA, SQIVND (reference sequence). CDR3 sequence: CASMGGQGYNEQFF. The CDR3 DNA reads as TGTGCCAGTATGGGGGGACAGGGCTACAATGAGCAGTTCTTC. The complete variable domain, with remaining parts taken from reference TRBV19 and TRBJ2-1, reads DGGITQSPKYLFRKEGQNVTLSCEQNLNHDAMYWYRQDPGQGLRLIYYSQIVNDFQKGDIAEGYSVSREKKESFPLTVTSAQKNPTAFYLCASMGGQGYNEQFFGPGTRLTVL.

This rearrangement joins TRBV19 to TRBJ1-3, with TRBD1 matching 7 bases. The V gene end was trimmed by 6 bases and the J gene end by 3 bases; junction bases not matched to a gene: 5. This CDR3 spans 14 amino acids. From germline, CDR1 is LNHDA and CDR2 SQIVND (reference sequence). The CDR3 region has the DNA TGTGCCAGTAGCGCTACAGGGGTTGGAAACACCATATATTTT. It translates to CASSATGVGNTIYF.

The chain couples TRBV18 to TRBJ1-1; 10 positions agree with TRBD1. There are 16 residues in the CDR3. V shed 0 bases, J shed 1 base, and the junction held 2 bases outside the gene matches. The V gene's germline CDR1 is KGHSH and CDR2 LQKENI. The DNA for the CDR3 is TGTGCCAGCTCACCACCGGGACAGGGGTGGAACACTGAAGCTTTCTTT. Translated: CASSPPGQGWNTEAFF.

J is TRBJ2-3 and V is TRBV30, with 9 bases aligning to TRBD1. The CDR3 is 14 amino acids. CDR1 and CDR2 from the germline V gene are GTSNPN and SVGIG (reference sequence). V shed 5 bases and J 4 bases; nucleotides not matched to a gene: 7. The CDR3 coding sequence is TGTGCCTGGGATACCGGGACAGGGTCAGATACGCAGTATTTT. It specifies CAWDTGTGSDTQYF. The whole variable domain, filled in from reference TRBV30 and TRBJ2-3, reads SQTIHQWPATLVQPVGSPLSLECTVEGTSNPNLYWYRQAAGRGLQLLFYSVGIGQISSEVPQNLSASRPQDRQFILSSKKLLLSDSGFYLCAWDTGTGSDTQYFGPGTRLTVL.